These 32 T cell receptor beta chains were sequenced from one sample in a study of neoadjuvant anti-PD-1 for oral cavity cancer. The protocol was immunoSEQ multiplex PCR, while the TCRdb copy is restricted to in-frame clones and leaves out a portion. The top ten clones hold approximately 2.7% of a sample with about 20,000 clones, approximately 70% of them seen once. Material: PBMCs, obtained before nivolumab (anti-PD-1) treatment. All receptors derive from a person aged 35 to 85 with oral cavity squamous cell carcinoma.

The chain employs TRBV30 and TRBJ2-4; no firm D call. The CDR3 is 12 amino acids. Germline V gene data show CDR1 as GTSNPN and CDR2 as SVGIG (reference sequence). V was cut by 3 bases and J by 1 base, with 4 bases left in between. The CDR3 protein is CAWSDAKNIQYF. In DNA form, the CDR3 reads TGTGCCTGGAGCGACGCCAAAAACATTCAGTACTTC.

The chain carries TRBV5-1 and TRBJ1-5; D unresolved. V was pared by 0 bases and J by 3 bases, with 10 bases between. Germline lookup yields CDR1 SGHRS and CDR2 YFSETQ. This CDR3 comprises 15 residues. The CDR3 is CASSLGGVVNQPQHF. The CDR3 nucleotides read TGCGCCAGCAGCTTGGGGGGTGTTGTCAATCAGCCCCAGCATTTT.

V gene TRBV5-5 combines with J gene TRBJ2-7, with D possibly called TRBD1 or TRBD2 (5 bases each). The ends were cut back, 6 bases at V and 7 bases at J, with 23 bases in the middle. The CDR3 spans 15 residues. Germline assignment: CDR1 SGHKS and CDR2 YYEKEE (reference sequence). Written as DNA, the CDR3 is TGTGCCAGCATTCTCGGGGCCGCGGCGTTTGGAGAGCAGTACTTC. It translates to CASILGAAAFGEQYF.

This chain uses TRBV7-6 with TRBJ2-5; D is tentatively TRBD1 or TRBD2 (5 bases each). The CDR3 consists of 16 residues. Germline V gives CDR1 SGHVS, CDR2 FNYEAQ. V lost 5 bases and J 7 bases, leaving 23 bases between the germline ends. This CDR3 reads CASSPGSKGVAGTQYF. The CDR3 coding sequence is TGTGCCAGCAGCCCTGGTAGTAAAGGGGTGGCGGGGACCCAGTACTTC.

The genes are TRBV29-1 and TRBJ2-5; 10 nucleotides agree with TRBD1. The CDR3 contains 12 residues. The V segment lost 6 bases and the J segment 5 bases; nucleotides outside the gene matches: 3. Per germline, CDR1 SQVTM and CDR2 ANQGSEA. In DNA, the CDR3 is TGCAGCGTCCGGACAGGGGGGGAGACCCAGTACTTC. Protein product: CSVRTGGETQYF.

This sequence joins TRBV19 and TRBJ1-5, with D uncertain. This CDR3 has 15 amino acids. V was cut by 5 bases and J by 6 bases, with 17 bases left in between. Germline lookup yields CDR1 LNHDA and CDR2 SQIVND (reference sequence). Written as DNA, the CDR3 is TGTGCCAGTAGTCTCAAACTTGTGGAGGGTCAGCCCCAGCATTTT. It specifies CASSLKLVEGQPQHF.

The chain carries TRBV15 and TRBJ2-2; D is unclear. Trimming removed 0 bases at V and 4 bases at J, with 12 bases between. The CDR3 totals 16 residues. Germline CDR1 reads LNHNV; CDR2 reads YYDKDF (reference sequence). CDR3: CATSRDRHPSTGELFF. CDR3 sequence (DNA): TGTGCCACCAGCAGAGATCGCCACCCGAGCACCGGGGAGCTGTTTTTT.

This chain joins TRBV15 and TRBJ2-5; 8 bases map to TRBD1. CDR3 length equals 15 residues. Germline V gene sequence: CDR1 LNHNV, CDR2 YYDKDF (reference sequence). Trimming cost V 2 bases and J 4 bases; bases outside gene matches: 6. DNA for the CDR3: TGTGCCACCAGCAGACCCGGACAGGGAGGAGAGACCCAGTACTTC. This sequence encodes CATSRPGQGGETQYF.

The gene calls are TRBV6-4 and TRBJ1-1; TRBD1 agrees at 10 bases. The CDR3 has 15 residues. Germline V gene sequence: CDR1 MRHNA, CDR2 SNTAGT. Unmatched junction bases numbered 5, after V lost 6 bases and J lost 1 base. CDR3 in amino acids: CASRLWTGGNTEAFF. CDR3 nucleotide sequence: TGTGCCAGCAGGCTTTGGACAGGGGGGAACACTGAAGCTTTCTTT.

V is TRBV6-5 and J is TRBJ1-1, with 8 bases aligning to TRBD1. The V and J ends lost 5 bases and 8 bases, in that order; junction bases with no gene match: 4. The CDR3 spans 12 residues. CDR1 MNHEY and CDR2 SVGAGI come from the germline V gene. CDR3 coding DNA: TGTGCCAGCAGTCCACGGGACAGGGAAGCTTTCTTT. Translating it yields CASSPRDREAFF.

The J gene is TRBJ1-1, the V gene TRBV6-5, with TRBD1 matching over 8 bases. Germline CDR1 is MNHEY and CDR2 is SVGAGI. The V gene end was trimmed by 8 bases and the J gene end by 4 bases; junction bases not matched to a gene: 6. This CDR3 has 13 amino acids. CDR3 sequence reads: CASQGTGPTEAFF. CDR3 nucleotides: TGTGCCAGCCAGGGGACAGGCCCCACTGAAGCTTTCTTT.

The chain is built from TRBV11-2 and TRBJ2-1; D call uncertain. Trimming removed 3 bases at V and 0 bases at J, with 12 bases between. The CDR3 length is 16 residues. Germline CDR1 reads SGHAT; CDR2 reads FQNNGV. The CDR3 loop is CASSFDATSSYNEQFF. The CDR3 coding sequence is TGTGCCAGCAGCTTCGACGCAACGAGCTCCTACAATGAGCAGTTCTTC.

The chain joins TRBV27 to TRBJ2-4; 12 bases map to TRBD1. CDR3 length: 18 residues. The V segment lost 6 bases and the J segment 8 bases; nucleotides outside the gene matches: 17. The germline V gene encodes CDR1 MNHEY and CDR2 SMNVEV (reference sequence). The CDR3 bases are TGTGCCAGCAGACTTCTGAAGGGACAGGGGGCGGTCGTTGACATTCAGTACTTC. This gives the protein CASRLLKGQGAVVDIQYF.

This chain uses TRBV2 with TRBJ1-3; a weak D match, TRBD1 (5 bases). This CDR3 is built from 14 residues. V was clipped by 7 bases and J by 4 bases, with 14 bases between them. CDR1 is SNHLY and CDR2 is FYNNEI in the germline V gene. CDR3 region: CASKGLKQGNTIYF. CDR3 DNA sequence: TGTGCCAGCAAGGGGTTAAAACAAGGAAACACCATATATTTT.

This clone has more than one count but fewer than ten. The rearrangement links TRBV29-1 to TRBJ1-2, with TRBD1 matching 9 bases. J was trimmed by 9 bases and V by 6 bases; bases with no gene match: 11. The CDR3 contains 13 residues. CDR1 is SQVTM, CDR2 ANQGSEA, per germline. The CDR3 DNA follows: TGCAGCGTGACCCTACAGGGGGCTCAACGCTACACCTTC. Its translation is CSVTLQGAQRYTF. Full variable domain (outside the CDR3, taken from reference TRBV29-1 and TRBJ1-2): SAVISQKPSRDICQRGTSLTIQCQVDSQVTMMFWYRQQPGQSLTLIATANQGSEATYESGFVIDKFPISRPNLTFSTLTVSNMSPEDSSIYLCSVTLQGAQRYTFGSGTRLTVV.

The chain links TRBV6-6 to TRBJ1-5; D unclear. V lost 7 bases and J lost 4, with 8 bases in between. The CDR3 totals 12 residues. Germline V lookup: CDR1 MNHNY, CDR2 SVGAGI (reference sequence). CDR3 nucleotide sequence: TGTGCCAGCACCCAAAGTAATCAGCCCCAGCATTTT. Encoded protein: CASTQSNQPQHF.

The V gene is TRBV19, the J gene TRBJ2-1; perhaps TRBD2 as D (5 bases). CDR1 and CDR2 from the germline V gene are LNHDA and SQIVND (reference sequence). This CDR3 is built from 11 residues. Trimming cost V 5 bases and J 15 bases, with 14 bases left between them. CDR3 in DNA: TGTGCCAGTAGTGATGGGCTAGCACGGTTCTTC. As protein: CASSDGLARFF.

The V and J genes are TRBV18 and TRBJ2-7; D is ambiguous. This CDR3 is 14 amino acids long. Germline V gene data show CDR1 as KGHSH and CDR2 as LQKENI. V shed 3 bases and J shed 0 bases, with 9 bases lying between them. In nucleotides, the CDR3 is TGTGCCAGCTCACCGAAGAGAAACTCCTACGAGCAGTACTTC. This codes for CASSPKRNSYEQYF.

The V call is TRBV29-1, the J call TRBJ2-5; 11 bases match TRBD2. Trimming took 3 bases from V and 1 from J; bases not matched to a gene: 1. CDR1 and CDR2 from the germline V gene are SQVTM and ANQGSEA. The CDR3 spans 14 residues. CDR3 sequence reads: CSVDGTSGQETQYF. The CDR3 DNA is TGCAGCGTTGACGGGACTAGCGGCCAAGAGACCCAGTACTTC.

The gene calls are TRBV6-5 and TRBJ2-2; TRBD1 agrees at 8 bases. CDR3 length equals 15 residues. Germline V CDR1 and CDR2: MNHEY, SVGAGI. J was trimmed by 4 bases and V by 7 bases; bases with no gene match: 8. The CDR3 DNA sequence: TGTGCCAGCACTACCGGACAGGGCTTCACCGGGGAGCTGTTTTTT. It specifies CASTTGQGFTGELFF.

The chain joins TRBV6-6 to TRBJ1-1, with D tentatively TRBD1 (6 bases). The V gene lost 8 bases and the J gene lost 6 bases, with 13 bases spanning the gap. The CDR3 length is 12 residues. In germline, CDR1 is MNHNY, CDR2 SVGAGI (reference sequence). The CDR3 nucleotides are TGTGCCAGCTCATACAGGGCCGCTGAAGCTTTCTTT. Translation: CASSYRAAEAFF.

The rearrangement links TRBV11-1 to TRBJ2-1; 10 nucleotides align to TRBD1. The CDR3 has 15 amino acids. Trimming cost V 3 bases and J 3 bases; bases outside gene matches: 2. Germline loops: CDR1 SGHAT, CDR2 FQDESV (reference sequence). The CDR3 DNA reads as TGTGCCAGCAGCTTCGGACAGGGGGGCTACAATGAGCAGTTCTTC. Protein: CASSFGQGGYNEQFF. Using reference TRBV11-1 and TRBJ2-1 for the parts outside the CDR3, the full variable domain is EAEVAQSPRYKITEKSQAVAFWCDPISGHATLYWYRQILGQGPELLVQFQDESVVDDSQLPKDRFSAERLKGVDSTLKIQPAELGDSAMYLCASSFGQGGYNEQFFGPGTRLTVL.

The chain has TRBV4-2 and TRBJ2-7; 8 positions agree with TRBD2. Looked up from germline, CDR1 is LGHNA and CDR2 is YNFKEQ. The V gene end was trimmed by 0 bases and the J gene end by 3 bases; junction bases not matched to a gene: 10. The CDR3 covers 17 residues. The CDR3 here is CASSQDESGSGYYEQYF. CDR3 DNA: TGTGCCAGCAGCCAAGATGAAAGCGGGAGTGGCTACTACGAGCAGTACTTC.

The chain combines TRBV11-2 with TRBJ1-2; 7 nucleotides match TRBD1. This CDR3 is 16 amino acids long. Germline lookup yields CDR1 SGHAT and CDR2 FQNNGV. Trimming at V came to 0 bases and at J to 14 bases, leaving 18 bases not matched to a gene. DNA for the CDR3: TGTGCCAGCAGCTTAGAGGTCTTTTTAGGGGGCGCCGAAAGGACCTTC. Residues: CASSLEVFLGGAERTF.

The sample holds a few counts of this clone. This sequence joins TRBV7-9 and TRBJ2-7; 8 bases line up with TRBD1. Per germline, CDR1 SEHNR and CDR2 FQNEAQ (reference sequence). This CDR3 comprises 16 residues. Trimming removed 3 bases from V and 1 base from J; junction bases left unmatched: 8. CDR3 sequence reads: CASSLALGQGSYEQYF. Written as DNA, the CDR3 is TGTGCCAGCAGCTTGGCCTTAGGACAGGGATCCTACGAGCAGTACTTC.

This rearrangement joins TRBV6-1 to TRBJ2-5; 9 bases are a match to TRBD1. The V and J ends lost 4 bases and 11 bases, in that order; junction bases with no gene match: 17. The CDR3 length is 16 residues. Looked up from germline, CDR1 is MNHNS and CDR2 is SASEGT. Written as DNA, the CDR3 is TGTGCCAGCAGTGGAGGCTTGGGACAGGGAATCTCCCTTCAGTACTTC. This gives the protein CASSGGLGQGISLQYF.

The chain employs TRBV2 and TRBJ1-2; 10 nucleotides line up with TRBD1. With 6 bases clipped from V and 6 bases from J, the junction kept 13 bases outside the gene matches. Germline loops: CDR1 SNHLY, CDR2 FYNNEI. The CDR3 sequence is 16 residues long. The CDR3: CASRVRADRGRDGYTF. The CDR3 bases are TGTGCCAGCAGAGTACGAGCCGACAGGGGGCGCGATGGCTACACCTTC.

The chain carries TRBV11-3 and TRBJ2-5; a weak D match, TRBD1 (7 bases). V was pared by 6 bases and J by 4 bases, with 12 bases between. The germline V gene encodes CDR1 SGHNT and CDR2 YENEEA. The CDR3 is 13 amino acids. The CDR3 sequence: CASRKEGAETQYF. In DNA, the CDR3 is TGTGCCAGCAGGAAGGAGGGGGCAGAGACCCAGTACTTC.

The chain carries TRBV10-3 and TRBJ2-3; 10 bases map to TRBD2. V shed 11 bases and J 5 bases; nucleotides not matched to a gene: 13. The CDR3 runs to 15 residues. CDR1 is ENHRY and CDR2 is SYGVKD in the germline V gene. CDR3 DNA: TGTGCCTCCAAGAGGGAGCGGGAGGGGGGAGATACGCAGTATTTT. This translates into CASKREREGGDTQYF.

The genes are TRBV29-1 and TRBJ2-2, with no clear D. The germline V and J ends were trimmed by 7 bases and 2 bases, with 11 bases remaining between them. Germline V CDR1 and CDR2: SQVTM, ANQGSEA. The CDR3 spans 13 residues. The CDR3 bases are TGCAGCGGCCGACGGCAAAACACCGGGGAGCTGTTTTTT. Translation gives CSGRRQNTGELFF.

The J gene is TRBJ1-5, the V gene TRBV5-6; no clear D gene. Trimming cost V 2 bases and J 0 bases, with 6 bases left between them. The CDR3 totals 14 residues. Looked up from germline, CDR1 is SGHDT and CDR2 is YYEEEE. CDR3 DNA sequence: TGTGCCAGCAGCTTAACTACTAGCAATCAGCCCCAGCATTTT. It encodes CASSLTTSNQPQHF.

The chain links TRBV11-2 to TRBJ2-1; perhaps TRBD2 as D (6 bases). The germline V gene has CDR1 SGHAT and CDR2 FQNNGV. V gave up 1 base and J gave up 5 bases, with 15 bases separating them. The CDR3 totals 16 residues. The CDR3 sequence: CASSLGPLAKDNEQFF. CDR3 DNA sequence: TGTGCCAGCAGCTTAGGGCCGCTAGCGAAGGACAATGAGCAGTTCTTC.